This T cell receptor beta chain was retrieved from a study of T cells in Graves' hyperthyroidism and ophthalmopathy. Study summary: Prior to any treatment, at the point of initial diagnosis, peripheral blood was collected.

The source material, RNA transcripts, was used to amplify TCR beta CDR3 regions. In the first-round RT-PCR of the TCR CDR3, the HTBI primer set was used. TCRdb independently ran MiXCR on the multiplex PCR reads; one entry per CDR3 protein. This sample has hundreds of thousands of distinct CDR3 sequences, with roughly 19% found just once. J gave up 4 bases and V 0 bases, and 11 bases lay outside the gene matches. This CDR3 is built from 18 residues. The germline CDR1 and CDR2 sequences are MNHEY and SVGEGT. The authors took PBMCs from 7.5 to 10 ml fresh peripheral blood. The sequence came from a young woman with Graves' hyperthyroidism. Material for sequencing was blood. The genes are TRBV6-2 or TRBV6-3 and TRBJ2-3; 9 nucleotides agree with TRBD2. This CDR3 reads CASSYSMNSGGRADTQYF. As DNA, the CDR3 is TGTGCCAGCAGTTACTCGATGAACAGCGGGGGGAGAGCAGATACGCAGTATTTT.